This T cell receptor (beta chain) was obtained from a study of cytomegalovirus exposure and HLA in healthy donors. The PCR used 60 Vbeta and 13 Jbeta primers. The table came from immunoSEQ multiplex PCR; TCRdb's copy has only in-frame clones and leaves some out. In the table there are about 140,000 clones, roughly 73% of which are singletons. There are 15 residues in the CDR3. Trimming removed 4 bases from V and 4 bases from J; junction bases left unmatched: 8. Germline V gene lookup returns CDR1 MDHEN and CDR2 SYDVKM. Worth noting for this clone: Its antigen remains unknown.

Study-level findings and limits: Analysis performed later showed TCR beta chains linked to HLA being more clonally expanded than equally common others.

Sample: PBMCs. The rearrangement uses TRBV28 and TRBJ2-7, with 9 bases identical to TRBD1. This TCR came from a female donor in good health and CMV-seronegative. The CDR3 region is CASSSQGALPYEQYF. CDR3 coding DNA: TGTGCCAGCAGTTCACAGGGGGCGCTCCCATACGAGCAGTACTTC.